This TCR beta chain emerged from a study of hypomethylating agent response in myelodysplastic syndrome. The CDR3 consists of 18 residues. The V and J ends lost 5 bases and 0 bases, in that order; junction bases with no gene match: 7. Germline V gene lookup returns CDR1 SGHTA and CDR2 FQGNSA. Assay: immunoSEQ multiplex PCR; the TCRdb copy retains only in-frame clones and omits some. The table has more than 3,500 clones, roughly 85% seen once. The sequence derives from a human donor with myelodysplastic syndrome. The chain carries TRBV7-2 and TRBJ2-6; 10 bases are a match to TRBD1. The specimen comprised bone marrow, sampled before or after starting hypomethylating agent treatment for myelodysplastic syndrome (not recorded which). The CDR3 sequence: CASSRRGTGASGANVLTF. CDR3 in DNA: TGTGCCAGCAGCAGGCGGGGGACAGGGGCCTCTGGGGCCAACGTCCTGACTTTC.